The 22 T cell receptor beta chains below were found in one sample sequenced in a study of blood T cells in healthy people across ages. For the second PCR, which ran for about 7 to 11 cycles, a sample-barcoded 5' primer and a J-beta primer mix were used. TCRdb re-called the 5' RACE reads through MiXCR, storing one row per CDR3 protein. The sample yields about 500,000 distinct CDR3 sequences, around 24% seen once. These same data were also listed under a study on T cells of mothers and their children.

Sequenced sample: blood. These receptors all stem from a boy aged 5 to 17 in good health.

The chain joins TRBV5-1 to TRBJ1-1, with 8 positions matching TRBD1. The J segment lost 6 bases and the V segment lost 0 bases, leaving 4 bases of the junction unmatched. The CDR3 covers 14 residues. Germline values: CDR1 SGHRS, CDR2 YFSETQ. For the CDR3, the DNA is TGCGCCAGCAGCTTGGACCAGGGGGCGGCTGAAGCTTTCTTT. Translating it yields CASSLDQGAAEAFF. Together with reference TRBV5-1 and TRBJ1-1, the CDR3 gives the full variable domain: KAGVTQTPRYLIKTRGQQVTLSCSPISGHRSVSWYQQTPGQGLQFLFEYFSETQRNKGNFPGRFSGRQFSNSRSEMNVSTLELGDSALYLCASSLDQGAAEAFFGQGTRLTVV.

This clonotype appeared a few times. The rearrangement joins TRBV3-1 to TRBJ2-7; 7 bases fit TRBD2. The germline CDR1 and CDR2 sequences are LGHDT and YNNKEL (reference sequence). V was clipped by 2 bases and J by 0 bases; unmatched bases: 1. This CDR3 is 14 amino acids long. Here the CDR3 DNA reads TGTGCCAGCAGCCAAATAGCGGGCTCCTACGAGCAGTACTTC. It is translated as CASSQIAGSYEQYF.

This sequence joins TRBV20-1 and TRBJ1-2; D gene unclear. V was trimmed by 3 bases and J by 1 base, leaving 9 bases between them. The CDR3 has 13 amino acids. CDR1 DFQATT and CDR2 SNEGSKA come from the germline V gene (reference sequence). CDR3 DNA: TGCAGTGCTAGTGATCTATATAACTATGGCTACACCTTC. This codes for CSASDLYNYGYTF.

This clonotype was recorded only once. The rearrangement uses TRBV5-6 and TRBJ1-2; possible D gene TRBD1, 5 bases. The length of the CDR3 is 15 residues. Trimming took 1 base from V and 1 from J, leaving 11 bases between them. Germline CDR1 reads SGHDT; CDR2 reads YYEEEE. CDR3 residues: CASSLKMTVNYGYTF. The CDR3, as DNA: TGTGCCAGCAGCTTGAAGATGACAGTTAACTATGGCTACACCTTC.

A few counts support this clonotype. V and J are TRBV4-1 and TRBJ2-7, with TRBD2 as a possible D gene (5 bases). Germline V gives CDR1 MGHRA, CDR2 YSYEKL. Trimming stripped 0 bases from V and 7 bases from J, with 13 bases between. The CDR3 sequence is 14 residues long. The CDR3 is CASSQDRGNREQYF. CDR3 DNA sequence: TGCGCCAGCAGCCAAGATCGGGGAAATAGAGAGCAGTACTTC.

The CDR3 DNA reads as TGTGCCAGCAGCTTCAACCCTAACGGGGAGCTGTTTTTT. This encodes CASSFNPNGELFF. The chain combines TRBV27 with TRBJ2-2; D is unresolved. The V gene's germline CDR1 is MNHEY and CDR2 SMNVEV (reference sequence). V lost 6 bases and J 7 bases, leaving 12 bases between the germline ends. The length of the CDR3 is 13 residues.

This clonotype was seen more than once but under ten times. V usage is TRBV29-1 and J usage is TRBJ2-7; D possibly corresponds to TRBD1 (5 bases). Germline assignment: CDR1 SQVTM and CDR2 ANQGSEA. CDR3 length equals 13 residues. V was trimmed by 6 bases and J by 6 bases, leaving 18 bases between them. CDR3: CSVSPPGSSEQYF. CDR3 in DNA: TGCAGCGTCTCACCCCCAGGGTCCAGCGAGCAGTACTTC.

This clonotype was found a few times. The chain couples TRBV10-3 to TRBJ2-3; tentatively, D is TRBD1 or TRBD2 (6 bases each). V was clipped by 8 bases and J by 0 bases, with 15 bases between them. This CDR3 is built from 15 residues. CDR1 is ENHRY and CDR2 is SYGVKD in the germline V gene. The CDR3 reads CAIQGGGPSTDTQYF. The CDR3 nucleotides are TGTGCCATCCAAGGAGGGGGACCTAGCACAGATACGCAGTATTTT.

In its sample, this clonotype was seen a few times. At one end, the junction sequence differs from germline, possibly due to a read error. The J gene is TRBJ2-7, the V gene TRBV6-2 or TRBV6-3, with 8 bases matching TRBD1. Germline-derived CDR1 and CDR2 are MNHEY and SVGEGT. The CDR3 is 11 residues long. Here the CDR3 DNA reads TGTACCAGTGACAGGGGCTACGAGCAGTACTTC. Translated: CTSDRGYEQYF.

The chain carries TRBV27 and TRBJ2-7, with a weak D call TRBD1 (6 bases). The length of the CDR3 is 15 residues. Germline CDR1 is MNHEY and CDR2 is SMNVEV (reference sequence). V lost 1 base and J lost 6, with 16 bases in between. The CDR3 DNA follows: TGTGCCAGCAGTTTATTGGGGACACGGATTGGCGAGCAGTACTTC. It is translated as CASSLLGTRIGEQYF.

The CDR3 bases are TGCGCCAGCAGCCAAGAGTCAGCGCGGCGACGCACAGATACGCAGTATTTT. Encoded protein: CASSQESARRRTDTQYF. The genes are TRBV4-3 and TRBJ2-3; no reliable D call. The CDR3 length is 17 residues. Germline V CDR1 and CDR2: LGHNA, YSLEER. Trimming removed 0 bases at V and 1 base at J, with 14 bases between.

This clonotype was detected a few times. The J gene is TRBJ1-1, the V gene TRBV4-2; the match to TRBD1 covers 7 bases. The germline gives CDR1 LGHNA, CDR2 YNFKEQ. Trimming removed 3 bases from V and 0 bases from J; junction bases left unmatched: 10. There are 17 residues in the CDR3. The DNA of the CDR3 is TGTGCCAGCAGCCAGGTGACAGGGTTGTACATGAACACTGAAGCTTTCTTT. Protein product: CASSQVTGLYMNTEAFF.

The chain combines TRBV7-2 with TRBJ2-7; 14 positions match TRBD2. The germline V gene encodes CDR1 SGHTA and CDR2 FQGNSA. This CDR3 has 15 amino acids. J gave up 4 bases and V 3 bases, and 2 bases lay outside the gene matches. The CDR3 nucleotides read TGTGCCAGCAGCTTGAGGACTAGCGGGGGGTACGAGCAGTACTTC. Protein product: CASSLRTSGGYEQYF.

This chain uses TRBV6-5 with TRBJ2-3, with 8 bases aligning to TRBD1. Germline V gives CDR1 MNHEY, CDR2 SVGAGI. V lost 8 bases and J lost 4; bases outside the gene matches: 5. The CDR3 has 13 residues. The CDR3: CASGKQGADTQYF. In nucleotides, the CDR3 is TGTGCCAGCGGAAAACAGGGGGCAGATACGCAGTATTTT.

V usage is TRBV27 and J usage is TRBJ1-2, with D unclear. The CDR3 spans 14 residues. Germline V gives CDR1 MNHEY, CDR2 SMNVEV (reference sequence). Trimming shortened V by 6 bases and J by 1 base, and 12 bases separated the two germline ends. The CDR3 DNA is TGTGCCAGCAGCCCCTACCCGGGTAACTATGGCTACACCTTC. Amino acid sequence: CASSPYPGNYGYTF.

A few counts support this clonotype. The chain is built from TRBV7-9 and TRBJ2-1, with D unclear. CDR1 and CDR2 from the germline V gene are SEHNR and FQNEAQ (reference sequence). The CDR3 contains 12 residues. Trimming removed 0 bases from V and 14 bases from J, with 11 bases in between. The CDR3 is CASSLAGIMEFF. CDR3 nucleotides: TGTGCCAGCAGCTTAGCGGGCATTATGGAGTTCTTC.

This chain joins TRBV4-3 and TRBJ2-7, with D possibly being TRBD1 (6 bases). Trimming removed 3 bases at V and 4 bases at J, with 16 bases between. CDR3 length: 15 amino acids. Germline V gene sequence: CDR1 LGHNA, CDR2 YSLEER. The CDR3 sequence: CASSQDSGFFYEQYF. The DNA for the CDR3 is TGCGCCAGCAGCCAGGACAGTGGGTTTTTTTACGAGCAGTACTTC.

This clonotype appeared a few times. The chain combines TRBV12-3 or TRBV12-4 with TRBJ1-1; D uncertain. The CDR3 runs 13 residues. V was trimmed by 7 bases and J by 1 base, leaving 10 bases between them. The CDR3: CASTPQPNTEAFF. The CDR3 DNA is TGTGCCAGCACCCCCCAGCCGAACACTGAAGCTTTCTTT.

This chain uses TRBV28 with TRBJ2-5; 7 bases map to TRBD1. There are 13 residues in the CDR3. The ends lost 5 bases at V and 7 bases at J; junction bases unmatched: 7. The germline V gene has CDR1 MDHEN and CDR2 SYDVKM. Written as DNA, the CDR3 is TGTGCCAGCAGTAAGGACAGGTCGGGGACCCAGTACTTC. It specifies CASSKDRSGTQYF.

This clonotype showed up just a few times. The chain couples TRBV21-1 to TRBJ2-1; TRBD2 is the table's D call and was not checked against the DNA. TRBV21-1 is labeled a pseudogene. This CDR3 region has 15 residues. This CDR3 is CASSKGAGGNNEQFF. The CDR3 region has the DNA TGTGCCAGCAGCAAGGGGGCGGGAGGGAATAATGAGCAGTTCTTC.

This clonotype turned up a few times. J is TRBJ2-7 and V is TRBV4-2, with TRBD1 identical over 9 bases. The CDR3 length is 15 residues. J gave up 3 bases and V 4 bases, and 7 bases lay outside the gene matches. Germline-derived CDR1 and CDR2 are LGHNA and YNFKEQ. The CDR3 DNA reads TGTGCCAGCAGCCCCACAGGGGGCTCTGGCTACGAGCAGTACTTC. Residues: CASSPTGGSGYEQYF.

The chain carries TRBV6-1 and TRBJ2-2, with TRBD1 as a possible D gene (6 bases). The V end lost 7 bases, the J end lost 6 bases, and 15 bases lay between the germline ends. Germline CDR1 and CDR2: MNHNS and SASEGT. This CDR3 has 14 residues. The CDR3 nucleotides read TGTGCCAGCATCGGGACAATCAGTGCCGGGGAGCTGTTTTTT. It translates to CASIGTISAGELFF.